This T cell receptor beta chain was found in a study of T cell changes during pregnancy in multiple sclerosis. TCRdb keeps only in-frame clones here, not all; method: immunoSEQ multiplex PCR. The sample shows some 77,000 clones, about 92% of them seen only once. The TCR comes from a female donor with multiple sclerosis, enrolled in a pregnancy study. Source: CD4+ T cells from peripheral blood mononuclear cells, taken before pregnancy.

The CDR3 bases are TGTGCCAGCAGAGTACAGGGGGTCCCTAACTATGGCTACACCTTC. Its protein product is CASRVQGVPNYGYTF. This sequence joins TRBV28 and TRBJ1-2; 8 bases agree with TRBD1. Trimming removed 6 bases from V and 0 bases from J; junction bases left unmatched: 6. Germline assignment: CDR1 MDHEN and CDR2 SYDVKM. The length of the CDR3 is 15 residues.